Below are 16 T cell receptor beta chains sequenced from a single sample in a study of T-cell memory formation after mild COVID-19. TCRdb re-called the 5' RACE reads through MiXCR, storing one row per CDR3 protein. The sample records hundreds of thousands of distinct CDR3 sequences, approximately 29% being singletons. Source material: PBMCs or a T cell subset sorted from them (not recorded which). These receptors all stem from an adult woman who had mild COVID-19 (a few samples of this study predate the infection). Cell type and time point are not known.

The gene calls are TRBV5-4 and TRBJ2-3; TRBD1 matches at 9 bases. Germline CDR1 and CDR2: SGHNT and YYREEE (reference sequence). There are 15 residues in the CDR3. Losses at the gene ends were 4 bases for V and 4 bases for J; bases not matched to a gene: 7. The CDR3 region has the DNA TGTGCCAGCAGCCTAAGGACAGGGGTCGCAGATACGCAGTATTTT. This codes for CASSLRTGVADTQYF.

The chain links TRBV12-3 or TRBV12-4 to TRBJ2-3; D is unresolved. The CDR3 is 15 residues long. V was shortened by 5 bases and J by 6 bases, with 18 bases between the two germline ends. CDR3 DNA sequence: TGTGCCAGCAGTCTCCCTCTAGGAACATTGGATACGCAGTATTTT. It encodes CASSLPLGTLDTQYF.

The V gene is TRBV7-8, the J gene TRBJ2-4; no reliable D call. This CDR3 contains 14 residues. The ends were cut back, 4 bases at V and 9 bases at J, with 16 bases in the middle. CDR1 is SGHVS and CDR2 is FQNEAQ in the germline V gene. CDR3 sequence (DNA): TGTGCCAGCAGCTACCGGGCTCCCCAAAGCATTCAGTACTTC. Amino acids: CASSYRAPQSIQYF.

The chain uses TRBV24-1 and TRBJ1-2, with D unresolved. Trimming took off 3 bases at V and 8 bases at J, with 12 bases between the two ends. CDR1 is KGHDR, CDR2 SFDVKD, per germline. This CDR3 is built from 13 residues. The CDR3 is CATSDRRTEGYTF. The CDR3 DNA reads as TGTGCCACCAGTGATCGGAGGACGGAGGGCTACACCTTC.

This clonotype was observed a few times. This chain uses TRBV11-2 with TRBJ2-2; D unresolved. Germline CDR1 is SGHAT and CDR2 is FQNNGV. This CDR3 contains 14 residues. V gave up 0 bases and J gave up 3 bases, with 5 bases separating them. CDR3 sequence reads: CASSLDRYTGELFF. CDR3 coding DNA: TGTGCCAGCAGCTTAGATCGATACACCGGGGAGCTGTTTTTT.

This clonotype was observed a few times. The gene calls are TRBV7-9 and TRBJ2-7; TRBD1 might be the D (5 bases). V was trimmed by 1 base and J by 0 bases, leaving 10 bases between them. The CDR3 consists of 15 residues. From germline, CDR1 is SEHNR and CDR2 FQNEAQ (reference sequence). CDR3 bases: TGTGCCAGCAGCTTAGAAGGACATCCCTCCTACGAGCAGTACTTC. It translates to CASSLEGHPSYEQYF.

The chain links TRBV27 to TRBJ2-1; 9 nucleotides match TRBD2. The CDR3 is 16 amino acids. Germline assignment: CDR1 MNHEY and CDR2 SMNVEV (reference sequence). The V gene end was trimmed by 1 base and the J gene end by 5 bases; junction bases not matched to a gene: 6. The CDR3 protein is CASSLLGGRANNEQFF. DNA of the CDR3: TGTGCCAGCAGTTTATTGGGCGGGAGGGCCAACAATGAGCAGTTCTTC.

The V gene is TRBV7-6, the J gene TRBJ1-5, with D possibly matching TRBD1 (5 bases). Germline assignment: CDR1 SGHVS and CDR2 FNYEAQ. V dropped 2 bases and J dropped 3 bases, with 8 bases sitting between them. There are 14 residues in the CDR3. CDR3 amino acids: CASSLRGNNQPQHF. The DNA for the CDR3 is TGTGCCAGCAGCTTACGGGGGAACAATCAGCCCCAGCATTTT.

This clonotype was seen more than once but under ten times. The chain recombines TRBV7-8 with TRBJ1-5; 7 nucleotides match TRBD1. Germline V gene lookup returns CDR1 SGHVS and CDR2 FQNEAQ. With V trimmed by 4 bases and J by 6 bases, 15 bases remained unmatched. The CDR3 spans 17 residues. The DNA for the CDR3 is TGTGCCAGCAGCTCAGGAACAGGGGTGAGAGGAGGTCAGCCCCAGCATTTT. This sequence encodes CASSSGTGVRGGQPQHF.

CDR3 bases: TGCAGTGCTCGGAGCGGGGGGGCGGGTGAGACCCAGTACTTC. Protein product: CSARSGGAGETQYF. The gene calls are TRBV20-1 and TRBJ2-5, with 10 bases matching TRBD2. V lost 5 bases, J lost 5 bases, and 8 bases stayed unmatched. In germline, CDR1 is DFQATT, CDR2 SNEGSKA (reference sequence). This CDR3 contains 14 residues.

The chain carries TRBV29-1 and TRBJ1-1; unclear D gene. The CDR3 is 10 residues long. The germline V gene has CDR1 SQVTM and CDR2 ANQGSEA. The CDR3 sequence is CSLSDTEAFF. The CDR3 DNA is TGCAGTCTCAGTGACACTGAAGCTTTCTTT.

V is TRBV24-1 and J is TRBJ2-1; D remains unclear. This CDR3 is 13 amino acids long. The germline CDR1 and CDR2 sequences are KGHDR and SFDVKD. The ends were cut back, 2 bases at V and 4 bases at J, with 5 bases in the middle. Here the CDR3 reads CATSDSTYNEQFF. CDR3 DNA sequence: TGTGCCACCAGTGATTCCACATACAATGAGCAGTTCTTC.

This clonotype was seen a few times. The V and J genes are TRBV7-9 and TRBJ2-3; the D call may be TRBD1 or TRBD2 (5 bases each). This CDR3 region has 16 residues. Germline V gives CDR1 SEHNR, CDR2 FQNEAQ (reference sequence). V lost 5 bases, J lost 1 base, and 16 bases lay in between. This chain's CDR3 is CASSAGWQGGTDTQYF. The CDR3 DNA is TGTGCCAGCAGCGCCGGCTGGCAGGGAGGCACAGATACGCAGTATTTT.

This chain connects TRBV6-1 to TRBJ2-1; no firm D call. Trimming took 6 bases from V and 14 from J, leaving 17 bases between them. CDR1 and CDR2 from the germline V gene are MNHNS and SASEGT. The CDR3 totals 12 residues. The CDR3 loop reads CASSPIGKSEFF. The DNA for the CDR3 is TGTGCCAGCAGCCCCATCGGAAAGTCGGAGTTCTTC.

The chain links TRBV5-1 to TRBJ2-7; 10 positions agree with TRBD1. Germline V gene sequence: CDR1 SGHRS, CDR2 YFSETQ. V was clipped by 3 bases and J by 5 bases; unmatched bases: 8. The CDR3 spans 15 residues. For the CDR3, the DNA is TGCGCCAGCAGCTGGCTGACAGGGGGCTACGACGAGCAGTACTTC. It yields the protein CASSWLTGGYDEQYF.

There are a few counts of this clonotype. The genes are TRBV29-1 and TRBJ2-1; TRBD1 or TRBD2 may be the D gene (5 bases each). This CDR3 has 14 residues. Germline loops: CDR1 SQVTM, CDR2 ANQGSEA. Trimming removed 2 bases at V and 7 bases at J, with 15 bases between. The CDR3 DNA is TGCAGCGTTGAACGACGGGGCGAGCGAAATGAGCAGTTCTTC. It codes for CSVERRGERNEQFF.